Only a few counts were recorded for the clone carrying this T cell receptor beta chain. Its antigen is not known. TCRdb recomputed calls from the 5' RACE reads with MiXCR, one row per CDR3 protein. The sample records some 350,000 distinct CDR3 sequences, around 15% being singletons. The CDR3 is 15 amino acids. Germline V gene data show CDR1 as MNHEY and CDR2 as SMNVEV (reference sequence). J was trimmed by 4 bases and V by 5 bases; bases with no gene match: 8. This specimen comes from a study of T-cell memory formation after mild COVID-19. Overall study findings and caveats: CM and EM subsets held most contracting CD4+ clones; EMRA held CD8+ ones.

The sample was PBMCs or a T cell subset sorted from them (not recorded which). The chain has TRBV27 and TRBJ1-1; 9 bases align to TRBD1. The TCR comes from a man between 18 and 29 years old who had mild COVID-19 (a few samples of this study predate the infection). Cell type and time point are not known. This CDR3 is CASSPRQGGTTEAFF. The CDR3 DNA reads as TGTGCCAGCAGTCCCCGACAGGGGGGGACCACTGAAGCTTTCTTT.